This is a list of T cell receptor beta chains from one sample in a study of blood T cell dynamics during melanoma immunotherapy. The table came from immunoSEQ multiplex PCR; TCRdb's copy has only in-frame clones and leaves some out. The sample carries some 15,000 clones, approximately 93% recorded once. The material was blood, obtained from a patient treated with checkpoint blockade. These TCRs come from a human donor with melanoma. CDR3s include the opening cysteine and the closing phenylalanine or tryptophan. D genes are given only for firm matches. A row's size may be missing; if present it is once, few, many or a size class.

J: TRBJ2-1; D: TRBD2; V: TRBV6-5; size: NA; DNA: TGTGCCAGCAGTTACGTAGCGGGGGCCAACAATGAGCAGTTCTTC; CDR3: CASSYVAGANNEQFF
J: TRBJ1-5; D: NA; V: TRBV11-3; size: NA; DNA: TGTGCCAGCAGGAAGCCGGGACATCCTGTCTGTCAGCCCCAGCATTTT; CDR3: CASRKPGHPVCQPQHF
J: TRBJ2-7; D: NA; V: TRBV6-1; size: once; DNA: TGTGCCAGCAGTGAACCCGGTCGCCCTGCCTACGAGCAGTACTTC; CDR3: CASSEPGRPAYEQYF
J: TRBJ1-4; D: NA; V: TRBV19; size: NA; DNA: TGTGCCAGTAGTCGCCCCACAACTAATGAAAAACTGTTTTTT; CDR3: CASSRPTTNEKLFF
J: TRBJ1-6; D: NA; V: TRBV5-1; size: once; DNA: TGCGCCAGCAGCCCCGGAGGTGGGAATTCACCCCTCCACTTT; CDR3: CASSPGGGNSPLHF
J: TRBJ1-5; D: NA; V: TRBV28; size: NA; DNA: TGTGCCAGCAGCCTACACTCAGGGCAGGGCAATCAGCCCCAGCATTTT; CDR3: CASSLHSGQGNQPQHF
J: TRBJ1-2; D: NA; V: TRBV2; size: NA; DNA: TGTGCCAGCAGTGAAAGTCAGACTACTAACTATGGCTACACCTTC; CDR3: CASSESQTTNYGYTF
J: TRBJ1-1; D: NA; V: TRBV30; size: NA; DNA: TGTGCCTGGAGTGAGCAGGGTTGGACTGAAGCTTTCTTT; CDR3: CAWSEQGWTEAFF
J: TRBJ2-5; D: TRBD1; V: TRBV12-5; size: once; DNA: TGTGCTAGTGGTCCGGGACAGAAAGAGACCCAGTACTTC; CDR3: CASGPGQKETQYF
J: TRBJ1-3; D: NA; V: TRBV30; size: NA; DNA: TGTGCCTGGGAGGCAGATACCTCGGGAAACACCATATATTTT; CDR3: CAWEADTSGNTIYF
J: TRBJ1-3; D: NA; V: TRBV7-2; size: NA; DNA: TGTGCCAGCAGCTCCCGGGCCTCAACCCCCGGAAACACCATATATTTT; CDR3: CASSSRASTPGNTIYF
J: TRBJ1-1; D: NA; V: TRBV29-1; size: NA; DNA: TGCAGCGCCTCCATGATGAACACTGAAGCTTTCTTT; CDR3: CSASMMNTEAFF
J: TRBJ1-4; D: NA; V: TRBV5-1; size: NA; DNA: TGCGCCAGCAGCTTGACCCTCGGTGAAAAACTGTTTTTT; CDR3: CASSLTLGEKLFF